The sequence of this TCR beta chain was determined in a study of blood T cell repertoires in COVID-19. Study background: Donors in the United States, Italy and Spain gave samples during acute or convalescent COVID-19. Sample material is recorded as cDNA or gDNA derived from T cells, B-cell-depleted T cells, or PBMCs.

As originally analysed: The assay estimated nucleated cells by amplifying reference gene primers. Method: immunoSEQ multiplex PCR; TCRdb's copy keeps in-frame clones and lacks some. The D gene and trimming were derived from the DNA, and the V and J assignments and clone size from that table. The sample consists of roughly 86,000 clones, roughly 91% of them appearing once. V lost 2 bases, J lost 4 bases, and 11 bases lay in between. The germline gives CDR1 MNHNS, CDR2 SASEGT. CDR3 length: 15 residues. Material: peripheral blood. The sequence derives from a woman between 50 and 59 years old in a cohort sampled during active COVID-19. The V gene is TRBV6-1, the J gene TRBJ2-2; weak D call: TRBD2 (6 bases). The CDR3 sequence: CASSERAGSTGELFF. Written as DNA, the CDR3 is TGTGCCAGCAGTGAACGGGCGGGAAGCACCGGGGAGCTGTTTTTT.